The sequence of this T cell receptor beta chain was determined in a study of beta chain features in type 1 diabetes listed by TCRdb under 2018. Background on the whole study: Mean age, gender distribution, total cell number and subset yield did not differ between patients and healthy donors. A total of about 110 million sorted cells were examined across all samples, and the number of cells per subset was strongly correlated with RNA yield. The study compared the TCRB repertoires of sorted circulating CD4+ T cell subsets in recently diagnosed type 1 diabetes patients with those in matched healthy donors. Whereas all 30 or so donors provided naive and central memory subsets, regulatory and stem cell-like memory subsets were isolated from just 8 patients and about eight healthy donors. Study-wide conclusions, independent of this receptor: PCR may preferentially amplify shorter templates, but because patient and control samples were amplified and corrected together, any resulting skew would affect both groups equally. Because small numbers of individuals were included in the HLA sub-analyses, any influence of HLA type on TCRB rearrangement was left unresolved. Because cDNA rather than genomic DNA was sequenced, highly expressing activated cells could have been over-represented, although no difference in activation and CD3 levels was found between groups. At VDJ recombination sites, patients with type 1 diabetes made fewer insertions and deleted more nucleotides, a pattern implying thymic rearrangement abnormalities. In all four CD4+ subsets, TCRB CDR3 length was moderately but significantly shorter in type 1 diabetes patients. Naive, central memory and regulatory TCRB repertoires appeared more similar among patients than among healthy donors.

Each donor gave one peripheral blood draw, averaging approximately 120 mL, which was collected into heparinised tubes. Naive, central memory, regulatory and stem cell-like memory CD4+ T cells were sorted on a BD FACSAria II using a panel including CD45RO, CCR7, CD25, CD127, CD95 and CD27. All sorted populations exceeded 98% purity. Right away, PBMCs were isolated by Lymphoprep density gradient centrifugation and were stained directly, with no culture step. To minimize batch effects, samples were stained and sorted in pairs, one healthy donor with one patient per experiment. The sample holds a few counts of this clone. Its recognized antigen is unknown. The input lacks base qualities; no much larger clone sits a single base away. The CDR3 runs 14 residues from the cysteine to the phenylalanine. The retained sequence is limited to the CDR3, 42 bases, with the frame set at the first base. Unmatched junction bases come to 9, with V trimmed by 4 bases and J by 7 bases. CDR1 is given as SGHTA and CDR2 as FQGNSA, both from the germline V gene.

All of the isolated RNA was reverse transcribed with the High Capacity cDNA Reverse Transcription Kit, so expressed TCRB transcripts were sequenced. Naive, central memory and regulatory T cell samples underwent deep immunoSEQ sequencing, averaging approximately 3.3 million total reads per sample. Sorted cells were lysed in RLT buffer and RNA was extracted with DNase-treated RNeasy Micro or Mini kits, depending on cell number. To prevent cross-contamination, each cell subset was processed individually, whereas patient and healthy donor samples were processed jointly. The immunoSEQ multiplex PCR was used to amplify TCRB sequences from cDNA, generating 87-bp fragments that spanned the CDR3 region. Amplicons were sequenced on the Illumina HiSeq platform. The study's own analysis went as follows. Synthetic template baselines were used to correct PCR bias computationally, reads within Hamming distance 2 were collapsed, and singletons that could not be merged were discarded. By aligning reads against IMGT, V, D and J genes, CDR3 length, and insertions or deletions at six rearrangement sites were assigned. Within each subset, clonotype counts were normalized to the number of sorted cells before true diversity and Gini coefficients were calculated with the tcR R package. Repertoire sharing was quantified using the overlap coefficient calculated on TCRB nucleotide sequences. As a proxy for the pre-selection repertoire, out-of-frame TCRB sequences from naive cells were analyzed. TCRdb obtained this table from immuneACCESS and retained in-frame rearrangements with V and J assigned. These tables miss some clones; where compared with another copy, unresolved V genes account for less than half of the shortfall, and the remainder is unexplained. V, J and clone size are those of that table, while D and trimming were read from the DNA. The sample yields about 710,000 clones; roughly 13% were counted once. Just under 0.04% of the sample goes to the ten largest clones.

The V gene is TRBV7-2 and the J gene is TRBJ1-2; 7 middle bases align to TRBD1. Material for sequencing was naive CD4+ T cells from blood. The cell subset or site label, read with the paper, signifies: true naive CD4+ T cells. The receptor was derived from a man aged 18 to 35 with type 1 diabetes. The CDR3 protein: CASSWKTGTSGYTF. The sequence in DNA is TGTGCCAGCAGCTGGAAGACAGGGACGAGTGGCTACACCTTC.